This TCR beta chain emerged from a study of vaccination effects on CD4 cells after COVID-19. Expansion with viral peptide pools was applied to antigen-specific CD4+ T cells by the ViraFEST assay prior to sequencing. Having been cultured for 9 to 11 days, the cells underwent CD4+ T cell isolation. The study found no prior SARS-CoV-2 infection in the vaccine recipients, who tested negative for nucleocapsid antibodies. The assay was immunoSEQ multiplex PCR, and TCRdb's table has in-frame clones only and misses some. The sample holds 71,000 or so clones; under 75% are singletons and the top ten take about 4.1%. Looked up from germline, CDR1 is LNHDA and CDR2 is SQIVND (reference sequence). V dropped 3 bases and J dropped 7 bases, with 15 bases sitting between them. CDR3 size: 14 residues. A note on this clone: Its antigen is currently unknown.

This sample comprised CD4+ T cells from PBMCs cultured with HCoV-OC43 spike peptides, obtained before COVID-19 vaccination. The subset is: HCoV-OC43 spike overlapping peptide pool stimulation. The clonotype originates from a human donor who received a COVID-19 vaccine. The V and J genes are TRBV19 and TRBJ1-2; no clear D. CDR3 sequence reads: CASSIVGAGAGYTF. The CDR3 DNA follows: TGTGCCAGTAGTATCGTGGGCGCGGGTGCTGGCTACACCTTC.